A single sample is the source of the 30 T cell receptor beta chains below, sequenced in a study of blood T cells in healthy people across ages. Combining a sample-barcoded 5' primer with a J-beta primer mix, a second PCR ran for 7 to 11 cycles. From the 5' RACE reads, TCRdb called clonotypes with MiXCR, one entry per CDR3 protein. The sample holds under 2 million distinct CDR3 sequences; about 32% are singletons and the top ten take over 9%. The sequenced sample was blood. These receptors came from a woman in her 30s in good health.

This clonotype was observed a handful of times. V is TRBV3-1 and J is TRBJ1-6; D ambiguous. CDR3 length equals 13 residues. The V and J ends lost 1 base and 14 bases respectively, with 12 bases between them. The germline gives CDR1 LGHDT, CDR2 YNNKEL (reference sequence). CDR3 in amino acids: CASSQVPGSTLHF. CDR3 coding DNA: TGTGCCAGCAGCCAAGTCCCGGGATCAACCCTCCACTTT.

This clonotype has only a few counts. CDR3 DNA: TGTGCCAGCAGCCCGTACGACCAGACCGACGAGCAGTACTTC. Its translation: CASSPYDQTDEQYF. The chain is built from TRBV3-1 and TRBJ2-7; no clear D. The ends were cut back, 4 bases at V and 5 bases at J, with 15 bases in the middle. Germline CDR1 LGHDT, CDR2 YNNKEL (reference sequence). The CDR3 runs 14 residues.

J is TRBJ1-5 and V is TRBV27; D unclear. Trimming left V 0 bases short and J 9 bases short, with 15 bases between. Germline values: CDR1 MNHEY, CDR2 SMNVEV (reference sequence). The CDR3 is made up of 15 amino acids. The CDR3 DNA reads TGTGCCAGCAGTTTATCCCCGGGGAATGATGGGCCCCAGCATTTT. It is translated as CASSLSPGNDGPQHF.

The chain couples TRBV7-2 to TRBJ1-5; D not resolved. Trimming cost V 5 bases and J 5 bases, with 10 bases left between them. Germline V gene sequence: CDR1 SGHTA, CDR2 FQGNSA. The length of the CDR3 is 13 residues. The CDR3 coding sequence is TGTGCCAGCAGCCGAGTAAGGGATCAGCCCCAGCATTTT. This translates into CASSRVRDQPQHF.

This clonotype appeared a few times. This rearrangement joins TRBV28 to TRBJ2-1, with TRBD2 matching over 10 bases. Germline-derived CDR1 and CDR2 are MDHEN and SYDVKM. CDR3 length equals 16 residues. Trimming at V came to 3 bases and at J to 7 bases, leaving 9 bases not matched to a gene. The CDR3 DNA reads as TGTGCCAGCAGTTTGAGGGAGCGGGAGGGCCGAAATGAGCAGTTCTTC. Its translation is CASSLREREGRNEQFF.

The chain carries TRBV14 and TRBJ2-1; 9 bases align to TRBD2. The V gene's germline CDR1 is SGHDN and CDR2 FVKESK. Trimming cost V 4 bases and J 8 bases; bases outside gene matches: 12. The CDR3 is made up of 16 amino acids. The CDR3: CASSPQRVAGDYEQFF. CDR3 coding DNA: TGTGCCAGCAGCCCCCAGAGGGTAGCGGGAGATTATGAGCAGTTCTTC.

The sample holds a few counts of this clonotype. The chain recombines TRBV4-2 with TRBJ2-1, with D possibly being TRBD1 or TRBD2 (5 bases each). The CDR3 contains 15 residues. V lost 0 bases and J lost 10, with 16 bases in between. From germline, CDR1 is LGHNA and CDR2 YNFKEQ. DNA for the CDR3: TGTGCCAGCAGCCAAGAACTGGGGGAATGGGCCGAGCAGTTCTTC. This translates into CASSQELGEWAEQFF.

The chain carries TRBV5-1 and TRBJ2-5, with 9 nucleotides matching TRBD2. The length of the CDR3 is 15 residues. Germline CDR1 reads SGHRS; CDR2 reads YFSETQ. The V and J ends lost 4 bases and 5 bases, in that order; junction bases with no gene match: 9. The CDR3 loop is CASSNPSGDGETQYF. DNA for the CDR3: TGCGCCAGCAGCAACCCTAGCGGGGATGGGGAGACCCAGTACTTC.

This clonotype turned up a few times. The DNA for the CDR3 is TGTGCCAGCAGCGTAGAGGTAGGGGGCCATGGCTACACCTTC. Its translation: CASSVEVGGHGYTF. The rearrangement uses TRBV9 and TRBJ1-2; 7 bases agree with TRBD1. CDR1 and CDR2 from the germline V gene are SGDLS and YYNGEE. This CDR3 has 14 residues. V dropped 0 bases and J dropped 6; count of bases not matched to a gene: 5.

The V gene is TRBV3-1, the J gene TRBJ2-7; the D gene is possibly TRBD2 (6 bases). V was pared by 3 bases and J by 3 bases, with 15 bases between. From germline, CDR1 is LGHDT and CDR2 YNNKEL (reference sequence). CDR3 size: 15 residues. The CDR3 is CASSHRRDSYYEQYF. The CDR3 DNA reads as TGTGCCAGCAGCCACCGCCGGGACTCCTACTACGAGCAGTACTTC.

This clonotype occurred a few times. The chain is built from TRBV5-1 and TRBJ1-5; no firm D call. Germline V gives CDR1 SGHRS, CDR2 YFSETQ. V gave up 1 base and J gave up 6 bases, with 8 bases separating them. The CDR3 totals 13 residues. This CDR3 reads CASSLYSGQPQHF. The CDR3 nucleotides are TGCGCCAGCAGCTTGTACTCGGGTCAGCCCCAGCATTTT.

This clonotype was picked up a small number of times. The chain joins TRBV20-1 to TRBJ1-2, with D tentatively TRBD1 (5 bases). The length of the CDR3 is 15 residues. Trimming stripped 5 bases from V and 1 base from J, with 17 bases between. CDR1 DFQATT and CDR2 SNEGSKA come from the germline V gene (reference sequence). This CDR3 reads CSALLLRDGNYGYTF. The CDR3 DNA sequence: TGCAGTGCTCTACTACTTCGGGACGGTAACTATGGCTACACCTTC.

CDR3 loop: CAWRPEDWVQNTEAFF. CDR3 in DNA: TGTGCCTGGAGGCCGGAAGACTGGGTTCAGAACACTGAAGCTTTCTTT. The chain recombines TRBV30 with TRBJ1-1; D ambiguous. The CDR3 sequence is 16 residues long. Trimming stripped 3 bases from V and 1 base from J, with 18 bases between. Germline CDR1 reads GTSNPN; CDR2 reads SVGIG (reference sequence).

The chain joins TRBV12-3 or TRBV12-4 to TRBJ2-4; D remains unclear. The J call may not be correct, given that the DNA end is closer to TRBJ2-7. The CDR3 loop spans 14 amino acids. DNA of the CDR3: TGTGCCAGCAGTCCCTTGGCGCGCAGCTACGAGCAGTACTTC. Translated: CASSPLARSYEQYF.

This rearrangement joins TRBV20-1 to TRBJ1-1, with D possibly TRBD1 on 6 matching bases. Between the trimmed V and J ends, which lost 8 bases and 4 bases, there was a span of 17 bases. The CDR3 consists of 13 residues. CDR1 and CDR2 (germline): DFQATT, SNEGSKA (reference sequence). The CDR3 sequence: CSSEMRGGTEAFF. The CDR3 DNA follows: TGCAGTTCGGAGATGAGAGGGGGCACTGAAGCTTTCTTT.

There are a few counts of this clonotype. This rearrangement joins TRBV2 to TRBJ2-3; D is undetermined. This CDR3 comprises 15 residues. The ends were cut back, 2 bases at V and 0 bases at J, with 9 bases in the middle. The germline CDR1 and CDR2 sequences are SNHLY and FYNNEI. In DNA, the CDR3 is TGTGCCAGCAGTGAAATAGCAACTAGCACAGATACGCAGTATTTT. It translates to CASSEIATSTDTQYF.

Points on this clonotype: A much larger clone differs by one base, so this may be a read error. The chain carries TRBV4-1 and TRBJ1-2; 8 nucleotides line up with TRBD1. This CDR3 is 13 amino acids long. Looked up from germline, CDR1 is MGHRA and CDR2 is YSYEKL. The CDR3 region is CAGSPQGGFGYTF. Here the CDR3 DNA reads TGCGCCGGCAGCCCACAGGGGGGATTCGGCTACACCTTC.

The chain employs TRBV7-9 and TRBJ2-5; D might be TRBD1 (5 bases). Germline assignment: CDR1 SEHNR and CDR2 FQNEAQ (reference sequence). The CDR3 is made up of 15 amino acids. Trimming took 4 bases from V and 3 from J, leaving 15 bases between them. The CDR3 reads CASSSRRVVEETQYF. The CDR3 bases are TGTGCCAGCAGCTCCCGCAGGGTAGTTGAAGAGACCCAGTACTTC.

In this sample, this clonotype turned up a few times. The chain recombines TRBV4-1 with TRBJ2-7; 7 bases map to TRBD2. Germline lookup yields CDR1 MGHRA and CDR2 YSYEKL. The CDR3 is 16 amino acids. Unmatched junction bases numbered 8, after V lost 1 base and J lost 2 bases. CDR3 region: CASSQGWEGTTYEQYF. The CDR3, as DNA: TGCGCCAGCAGCCAAGGGTGGGAGGGAACCACCTACGAGCAGTACTTC.

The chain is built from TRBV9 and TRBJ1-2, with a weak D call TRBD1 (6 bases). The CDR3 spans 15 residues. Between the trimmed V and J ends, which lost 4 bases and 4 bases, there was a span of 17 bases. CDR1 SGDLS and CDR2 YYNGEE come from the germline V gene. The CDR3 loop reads CASSPWTPGAYGYTF. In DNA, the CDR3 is TGTGCCAGCAGCCCGTGGACACCAGGGGCCTATGGCTACACCTTC.

The CDR3 region is CASSERGALETQYF. The CDR3 DNA reads as TGTGCCAGCAGTGAGCGTGGGGCCCTCGAGACCCAGTACTTC. The chain employs TRBV2 and TRBJ2-5; D is perhaps TRBD1 (5 bases). The V gene lost 3 bases and the J gene lost 5 bases, with 13 bases spanning the gap. The CDR3 totals 14 residues. The V gene's germline CDR1 is SNHLY and CDR2 FYNNEI.

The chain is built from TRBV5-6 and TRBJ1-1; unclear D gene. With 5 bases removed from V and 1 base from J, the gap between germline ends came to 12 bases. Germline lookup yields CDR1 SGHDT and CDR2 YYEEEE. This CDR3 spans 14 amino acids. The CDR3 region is CASRRLSQNTEAFF. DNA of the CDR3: TGTGCCAGCAGGCGGCTGTCCCAGAACACTGAAGCTTTCTTT.

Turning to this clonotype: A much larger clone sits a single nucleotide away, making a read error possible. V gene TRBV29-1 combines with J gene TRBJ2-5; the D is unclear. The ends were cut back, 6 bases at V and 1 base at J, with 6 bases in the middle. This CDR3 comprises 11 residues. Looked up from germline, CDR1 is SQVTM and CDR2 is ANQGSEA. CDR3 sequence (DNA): TGCAGCGTGGAAATCCAAGAGACCCAGTACTTC. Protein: CSVEIQETQYF.

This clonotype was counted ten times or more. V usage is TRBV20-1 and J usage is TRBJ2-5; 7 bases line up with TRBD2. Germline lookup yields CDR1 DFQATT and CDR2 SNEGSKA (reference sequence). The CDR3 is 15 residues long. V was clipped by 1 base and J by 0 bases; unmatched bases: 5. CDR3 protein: CSARANGGYQETQYF. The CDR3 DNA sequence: TGCAGTGCTAGAGCTAACGGGGGGTACCAAGAGACCCAGTACTTC.

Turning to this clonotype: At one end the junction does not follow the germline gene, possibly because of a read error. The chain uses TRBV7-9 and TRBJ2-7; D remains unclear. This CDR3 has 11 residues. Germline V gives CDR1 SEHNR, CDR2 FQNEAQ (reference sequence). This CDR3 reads CTSSFSYEQYF. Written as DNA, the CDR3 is TGTACCAGCAGCTTCAGCTACGAGCAGTACTTC.

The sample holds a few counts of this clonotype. In DNA form, the CDR3 reads TGTGCCAGCAGTTCTGGGCGGAAAAACTACGAGCAGTACTTC. Translated: CASSSGRKNYEQYF. The J gene is TRBJ2-4, the V gene TRBV6-5; D unclear. TRBJ2-7 matches the DNA end more closely, so the J call is doubtful. Germline lookup yields CDR1 MNHEY and CDR2 SVGAGI. The CDR3 extends over 14 amino acids.

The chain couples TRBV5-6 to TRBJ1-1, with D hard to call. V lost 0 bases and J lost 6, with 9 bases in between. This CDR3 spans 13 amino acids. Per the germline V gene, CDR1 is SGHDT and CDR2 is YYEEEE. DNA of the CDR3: TGTGCCAGCAGCTTGGCTCCGGGAGCTGAAGCTTTCTTT. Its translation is CASSLAPGAEAFF.

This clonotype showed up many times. Here the CDR3 reads CAISPEGDIQYF. The CDR3 DNA sequence: TGTGCCATCAGCCCGGAAGGGGACATTCAGTACTTC. V is TRBV10-3 and J is TRBJ2-4; maybe TRBD1 (5 bases). Trimming removed 6 bases at V and 8 bases at J, with 11 bases between. The CDR3 totals 12 residues. The germline V gene encodes CDR1 ENHRY and CDR2 SYGVKD.

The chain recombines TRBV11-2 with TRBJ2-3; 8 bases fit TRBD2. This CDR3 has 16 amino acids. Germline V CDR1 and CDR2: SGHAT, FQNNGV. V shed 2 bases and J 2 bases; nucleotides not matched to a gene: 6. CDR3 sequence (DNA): TGTGCCAGCAGCTTAAGGTCAGCGGGGGTCACAGATACGCAGTATTTT. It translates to CASSLRSAGVTDTQYF.

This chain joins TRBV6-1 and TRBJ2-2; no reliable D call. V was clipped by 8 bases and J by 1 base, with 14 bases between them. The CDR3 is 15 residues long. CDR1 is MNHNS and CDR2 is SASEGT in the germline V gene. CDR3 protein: CASYPVGRNTGELFF. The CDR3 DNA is TGTGCCAGCTATCCCGTCGGACGGAACACCGGGGAGCTGTTTTTT.